The sequence of this T cell receptor beta chain was determined in a study of identifying expanded T cells in peripheral blood. This clone was counted a few times. The antigen is unknown. Only in-frame clones appear in the TCRdb table, and some are missing; sequencing was by immunoSEQ multiplex PCR. The sample yields around 100,000 clones, around 89% seen once. Findings and caveats of the study: Over about two and four weeks, about 15 and 18 clones changed, versus 1.2 between replicates.

V was clipped by 8 bases and J by 2 bases; unmatched bases: 5. The CDR3 is 13 amino acids. The germline V gene has CDR1 MNHEY and CDR2 SVGAGI. Source material: blood. The sequence derives from a person aged 18 to 75 in good health. The chain couples TRBV6-5 to TRBJ2-5; TRBD2 aligns across 7 bases. CDR3 sequence: CASGTKAQETQYF. CDR3 in DNA: TGTGCCAGCGGGACTAAGGCACAAGAGACCCAGTACTTC.